A selection of T cell receptor beta chains follows, all from one sample in a study of T cell changes during pregnancy in multiple sclerosis. Measured with immunoSEQ multiplex PCR; TCRdb has only the in-frame clones, and not every one. In the table there are fewer than 90,000 clones, roughly 95% of which are singletons. The sequencing here drew on peripheral blood, taken in the third trimester of pregnancy. Receptors were obtained from a female donor in good health, enrolled as a control in a pregnancy study. Each CDR3 is given with its conserved first and last residue. The D gene is left open where the match is weak. Expanded clones get a size class; other rows say once, few or many, or leave the size out.

TGTGCCAGCCAACGGAATCGGGACTCCTACGAGCAGTACTTC	CASQRNRDSYEQYF	TRBV27	NA	TRBJ2-7	NA
TGTGCCAGCAGATTCGGACTAAGGAACACCGGGGAGCTGTTTTTT	CASRFGLRNTGELFF	TRBV6-6	NA	TRBJ2-2	NA
TGTGCCAGCGTGCGACTAGCGGGAGGTCCCGATACGCAGTATTTT	CASVRLAGGPDTQYF	TRBV2	NA	TRBJ2-3	TRBD2
TGTGCCAGCAGTAAGATCGACAGGGGTAACACTGAAGCTTTCTTT	CASSKIDRGNTEAFF	TRBV28	NA	TRBJ1-1	TRBD1
TGCGCCAGCAGCTTGGTAGTAGGGGGGGCTTATGGAAACACCATATATTTT	CASSLVVGGAYGNTIYF	TRBV5-1	NA	TRBJ1-3	NA
TGCGCCAGCAGCTTTGCCCTGGACAGCCGATCATCCTACGAGCAGTACTTC	CASSFALDSRSSYEQYF	TRBV5-1	NA	TRBJ2-7	NA
TGTGCCTGGAGTGACAGGGGCAATGAAAAACTGTTTTTT	CAWSDRGNEKLFF	TRBV30	NA	TRBJ1-4	TRBD1
TGTGCCAGCAGTTTCTTCTCGGGGGAAGTCCAAGAGACCCAGTACTTC	CASSFFSGEVQETQYF	TRBV27	once	TRBJ2-5	NA
TGTGCCAGTAGTCCCCCCGGGATTATCAGCCACGAGCAGTACTTC	CASSPPGIISHEQYF	TRBV19	NA	TRBJ2-7	NA
TGTGCCAGCAGCGTAGCAACAGGGCAAACTGAAGCTTTCTTT	CASSVATGQTEAFF	TRBV9	NA	TRBJ1-1	NA
TGTGCCAGCAGCGGGGGACAGGGGGACTACGAGCAGTACTTC	CASSGGQGDYEQYF	TRBV7-9	once	TRBJ2-7	TRBD1
TGTGCCAGTAGGCTTCGCGGGCTCCACAATGAGCAGTTCTTC	CASRLRGLHNEQFF	TRBV19	NA	TRBJ2-1	NA
TGCGCCAGCAGCGCAGGTGTCGGAAACACCATATATTTT	CASSAGVGNTIYF	TRBV4-1	once	TRBJ1-3	NA
TGTGTAAGGAGACTAGCGATTCAAGGCGCCGGGGAGCTGTTTTTT	CVRRLAIQGAGELFF	TRBV19	NA	TRBJ2-2	TRBD2
TGTGCCAGCAGCGTCTGGGCTAGCCCGGCCTACGAGCAGTACTTC	CASSVWASPAYEQYF	TRBV9	NA	TRBJ2-7	NA
TGTGCTAGTGGTTTGAATAGCGGGAGCTCCTACAATGAGCAGTTCTTC	CASGLNSGSSYNEQFF	TRBV12-5	NA	TRBJ2-1	TRBD2
TGTGCCAGCAGCTCTCGCCAGGGGTCCTACGAGCAGTACTTC	CASSSRQGSYEQYF	TRBV28	NA	TRBJ2-7	NA
TGTGCCAGCATGGTGGCAGACTTCTACGAGCAGTACTTC	CASMVADFYEQYF	TRBV2	NA	TRBJ2-7	NA
TGTGCCAGCAGATCCGGGACAGAAGTAAACATTCAGTACTTC	CASRSGTEVNIQYF	TRBV2	NA	TRBJ2-4	TRBD1
TGTGCCAGCAGTCCCGGGTGGACCCAGTACTTC	CASSPGWTQYF	TRBV28	once	TRBJ2-5	NA
TGTGCCAGCAGCTTGGGGGCGGCAGCGGGGGTTGGCGAGACCCAGTACTTC	CASSLGAAAGVGETQYF	TRBV5-5	NA	TRBJ2-5	TRBD2
TGCGCCAGCAGCTTGAGAGGGCCTGCTTGGGCTAACTATGGCTACACCTTC	CASSLRGPAWANYGYTF	TRBV5-1	NA	TRBJ1-2	NA
TGCGCCAGCAGCTCCGGGACAGACACCGGGGAGCTGTTTTTT	CASSSGTDTGELFF	TRBV5-1	NA	TRBJ2-2	TRBD1
TGTGCCAGCAGTGATGGCCAGGGGGTTGCAACTAATGAAAAACTGTTTTTT	CASSDGQGVATNEKLFF	TRBV2	NA	TRBJ1-4	TRBD1
TGTGCCAGCACTCCCCTAGCGGGGTACAATGAGCAGTTCTTC	CASTPLAGYNEQFF	TRBV2	NA	TRBJ2-1	TRBD2
TGTGCCAGCAGCCCAGACAGGTCCGGTCAGCCCCAGCATTTT	CASSPDRSGQPQHF	TRBV7-2	NA	TRBJ1-5	NA
TGTGCCAGCAGCCTATCAGGGGAGAGTATCTACGAGCAGTACTTC	CASSLSGESIYEQYF	TRBV27	once	TRBJ2-7	NA
TGTGCCAGCAGCTTAGGGACTAGCGGAGGAAATGAGCAGTTCTTC	CASSLGTSGGNEQFF	TRBV7-8	NA	TRBJ2-1	TRBD2
TGTGCCAGTAGTATTCCTAGCGGGAGGGTGGGGGAGCAGTTCTTC	CASSIPSGRVGEQFF	TRBV19	once	TRBJ2-1	TRBD2
TGTGCCAGCAGTCTACAGGGAAGGGACACCGGGGAGCTGTTTTTT	CASSLQGRDTGELFF	TRBV27	NA	TRBJ2-2	NA
TGTGCCAGCAGCAAAGGAGATGGCTACACCTTC	CASSKGDGYTF	TRBV21-1	NA	TRBJ1-2	NA
TGCGCCAGCAGTGCGGGAAACGCAGATACGCAGTATTTT	CASSAGNADTQYF	TRBV10-2	NA	TRBJ2-3	NA
TGTGCCAGTAGCCGGGGGAAAGGAGAGCAGTACTTC	CASSRGKGEQYF	TRBV19	NA	TRBJ2-7	NA
TGTGCCAGTAGTCCCGTGCTAGCGGGATTCACCGGGGAGCTGTTTTTT	CASSPVLAGFTGELFF	TRBV19	once	TRBJ2-2	TRBD2
TGTGCCAGCAGCCCCCCTAGCGGGAGAGGTGAGCAGTTCTTC	CASSPPSGRGEQFF	TRBV11-2	NA	TRBJ2-1	TRBD2
TGTGCCAGCAGCTTAGGGGGGACAGCGGGCCTCAACGAGCAGTACTTC	CASSLGGTAGLNEQYF	TRBV13	NA	TRBJ2-7	NA